This TCR beta chain is drawn from a study of regulatory T cells in long-lasting Graves disease. Note on this clonotype: What it binds is unknown.

The time point is: persistent/refractory GD, antithyroid drugs over 5 years with positive TRAb. Extracted PBMC RNA gave rise to the TCR library. Into tubes containing EDTA, roughly 8.3 milliliters of peripheral blood were drawn. The study, taken as a whole, reports: Accuracy could have been hurt by small sample size. Relative to newly diagnosed Graves' patients, persistent ones had lower TCR diversity.

Trimming cost V 1 base and J 7 bases, with 14 bases left between them. The CDR3 covers 15 residues. The germline gives CDR1 LGHDT, CDR2 YNNKEL (reference sequence). Combining iRepertoire HTBI primers with Arm-PCR of CDR3 regions, the authors built TCR beta libraries. TCRdb redid the calling of the multiplex PCR reads with MiXCR, one entry per CDR3 protein. This repertoire shows over 650,000 distinct CDR3 sequences, roughly 30% found once; its top ten account for roughly 40%. The TCR was taken from a female donor with Graves disease. The sample was peripheral blood mononuclear cells (PBMCs), taken when the disease was refractory, from a patient treated with antithyroid drugs. The chain links TRBV3-1 to TRBJ1-5; D unresolved. The CDR3 DNA is TGTGCCAGCAGCCAAGGAATGAGGCTCCGACAGCCCCAGCATTTT. This translates into CASSQGMRLRQPQHF.